The clone carrying this TCR beta chain was recorded a few times. These data originate in a study of cytomegalovirus exposure and HLA in healthy donors. The PCR contained 60 Vbeta and 13 Jbeta primers. This table comes from immunoSEQ multiplex PCR, and its TCRdb copy is limited to in-frame clones, with some not included. The table has over 100,000 clones, about two thirds seen once. The sequenced sample was PBMCs. The receptor was isolated from a woman in her 70s in good health and CMV-seropositive.

The CDR3 nucleotides are TGTGCCAGCAGCCAAGGACAGGGCCATAACACCGGGGAGCTGTTTTTT. This sequence encodes CASSQGQGHNTGELFF. The rearrangement joins TRBV5-5 to TRBJ2-2; TRBD1 agrees at 8 bases. This CDR3 has 16 residues. Losses at the gene ends were 4 bases for V and 2 bases for J; bases not matched to a gene: 7. CDR1 is SGHKS, CDR2 YYEKEE, per germline (reference sequence). Together with reference TRBV5-5 and TRBJ2-2, the CDR3 gives the full variable domain: DAGVTQSPTHLIKTRGQQVTLRCSPISGHKSVSWYQQVLGQGPQFIFQYYEKEERGRGNFPDRFSARQFPNYSSELNVNALLLGDSALYLCASSQGQGHNTGELFFGEGSRLTVL.